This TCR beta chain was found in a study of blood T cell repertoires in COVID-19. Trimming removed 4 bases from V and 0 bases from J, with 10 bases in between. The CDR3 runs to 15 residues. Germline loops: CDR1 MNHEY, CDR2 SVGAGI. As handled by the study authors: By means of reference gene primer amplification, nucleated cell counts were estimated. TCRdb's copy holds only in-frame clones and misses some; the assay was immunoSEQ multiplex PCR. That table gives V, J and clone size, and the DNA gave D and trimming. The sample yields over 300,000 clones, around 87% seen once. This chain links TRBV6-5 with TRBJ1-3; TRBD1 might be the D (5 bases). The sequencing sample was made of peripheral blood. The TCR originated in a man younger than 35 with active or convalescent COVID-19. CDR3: CASSSDRFSGNTIYF. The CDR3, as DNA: TGTGCCAGCAGTTCCGACAGATTCTCTGGAAACACCATATATTTT.